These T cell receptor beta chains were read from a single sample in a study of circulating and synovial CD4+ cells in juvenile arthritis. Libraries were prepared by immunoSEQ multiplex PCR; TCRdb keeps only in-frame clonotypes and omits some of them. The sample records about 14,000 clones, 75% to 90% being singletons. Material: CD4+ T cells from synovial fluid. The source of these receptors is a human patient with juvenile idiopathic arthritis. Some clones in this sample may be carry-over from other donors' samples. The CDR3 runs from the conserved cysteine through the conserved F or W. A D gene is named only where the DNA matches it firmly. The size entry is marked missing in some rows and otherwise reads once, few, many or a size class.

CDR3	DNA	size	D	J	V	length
CASSLGTSGRGDTQYF	TGCGCCAGCAGCTTGGGGACTAGCGGGAGAGGAGATACGCAGTATTTT	NA	TRBD2	TRBJ2-3	TRBV5-1	16
CASSTGQTSTDTQYF	TGCGCCAGCAGCACAGGACAGACTAGCACAGATACGCAGTATTTT	NA	NA	TRBJ2-3	TRBV5-1	15
CAWRQQSSTYEQYF	TGTGCCTGGAGGCAACAGTCCTCTACCTACGAGCAGTACTTC	once	NA	TRBJ2-7	TRBV30	14
CASSLVQSNEKLFF	TGTGCCAGCAGCTTAGTACAGAGCAATGAAAAACTGTTTTTT	once	NA	TRBJ1-4	TRBV7-9	14
CATSRVQARIEQYF	TGTGCCACCAGCAGAGTACAGGCCCGCATTGAGCAGTACTTC	NA	NA	TRBJ2-7	TRBV15	14
CSVESGMAGSNTGELFF	TGCAGCGTTGAATCGGGGATGGCGGGGTCGAACACCGGGGAGCTGTTTTTT	NA	NA	TRBJ2-2	TRBV29-1	17
CASSFRQGNEKLFF	TGTGCCAGTAGTTTCCGACAGGGTAACGAAAAACTGTTTTTT	NA	TRBD1	TRBJ1-4	TRBV19	14
CASSPRQGAGNQPQHF	TGTGCCAGCAGCCCGAGACAGGGGGCCGGCAATCAGCCCCAGCATTTT	NA	TRBD1	TRBJ1-5	TRBV5-8	16
CASYGPFRELFF	TGTGCCTCCTACGGTCCCTTCAGGGAGCTGTTTTTT	once	NA	TRBJ2-2	TRBV6-1	12
CASSSRPKGEQYF	TGTGCCAGCAGCTCCCGACCAAAGGGGGAGCAGTACTTC	NA	NA	TRBJ2-7	TRBV5-5	13
CAWSARQGQETQYF	TGTGCCTGGAGTGCGAGACAGGGTCAAGAGACCCAGTACTTC	NA	TRBD1	TRBJ2-5	TRBV30	14
CASRLAADEQFF	TGTGCCAGCAGACTAGCGGCGGATGAGCAGTTCTTC	once	TRBD2	TRBJ2-1	TRBV5-6	12
CAISFEHLQGNTEAFF	TGTGCCATCAGTTTCGAACACCTGCAGGGGAACACTGAAGCTTTCTTT	NA	NA	TRBJ1-1	TRBV10-3	16
CASTGTVNEKLFF	TGTGCCAGTACCGGGACAGTCAATGAAAAACTGTTTTTT	NA	TRBD1	TRBJ1-4	TRBV19	13
CASSSQGNTEAFF	TGCGCCAGCAGCTCCCAGGGGAACACTGAAGCTTTCTTT	NA	NA	TRBJ1-1	TRBV5-1	13
CASSPRGEYNEQFF	TGTGCCAGCAGCCCCAGGGGGGAGTACAATGAGCAGTTCTTC	NA	NA	TRBJ2-1	TRBV7-6	14
CAIRTRGTGELFF	TGTGCCATCAGGACCAGGGGTACCGGGGAGCTGTTTTTT	NA	NA	TRBJ2-2	TRBV10-3	13
CASTTGEWSKNIQYF	TGTGCCAGCACCACAGGGGAGTGGAGCAAAAACATTCAGTACTTC	NA	TRBD1	TRBJ2-4	TRBV2	15
CASSPTGVLYEQYF	TGTGCCAGCTCACCGACGGGGGTTCTCTACGAGCAGTACTTC	NA	NA	TRBJ2-7	TRBV18	14
CASSLGLAGTEQYF	TGTGCCAGCAGCTTGGGGCTAGCGGGGACAGAGCAGTACTTC	once	TRBD2	TRBJ2-7	TRBV7-9	14
CASSLGHTNTGELFF	TGCGCCAGCAGCTTGGGACATACGAACACCGGGGAGCTGTTTTTT	NA	NA	TRBJ2-2	TRBV5-1	15
CASSIVGSSRGMGEQYF	TGTGCCAGTAGTATAGTAGGCTCTAGCAGAGGAATGGGCGAGCAGTACTTC	NA	NA	TRBJ2-7	TRBV19	17